What follows is one T cell receptor beta chain and its context. This clonotype was recorded at least ten times. Its antigen remains undetermined. No much larger clone is present one base from it, and per-base qualities are unavailable. This entry comes from a study of T cells in Graves' hyperthyroidism and ophthalmopathy (dated by TCRdb to the late 2010s). Background for the entire study: Peripheral blood was collected at initial diagnosis, before any treatment. To identify distinguishing TCR V-J signatures, a discovery cohort of around 100 patients was used, comprising some 45 with Graves' ophthalmopathy and about 59 with stable Graves' hyperthyroidism. Prospective prediction of ophthalmopathy was tested in an independent validation cohort consisting of 18 hyperthyroidism patients and around 17 patients who later progressed to ophthalmopathy. The roughly 100 discovery patients were randomly divided into training and test sets at a 7:3 ratio. In about 6 Graves' hyperthyroidism patients, the study also compared T-cell repertoires from thyroid tissue with T-cell repertoires from blood. After blood sampling, hyperthyroidism patients were treated with methimazole at a starting dose of 30 mg daily, and ophthalmopathy patients were treated with high-dose intravenous methylprednisolone. The paper describes TCR Vbeta CDR3 sequencing of fewer than 150 peripheral blood samples, made up of about 40 ophthalmopathy patients, approximately 73 hyperthyroidism patients and 17 progressor patients. Paper-wide results and their limitations: Sample size was not statistically predetermined, and blinding of investigators to group allocation was not performed. In validation, progression to ophthalmopathy was predicted by the model with around 70% sensitivity and just over 72% specificity, a median of 6.5 months before onset. Most expanded thyroid clonotypes (frequency above 0.001) were also detected in blood, a finding suggesting that blood repertoires may reflect thyroid immune responses. Ophthalmopathy was separated from stable hyperthyroidism by a 13 V-J signature model, with roughly 88% sensitivity and 81% to 82% specificity obtained in cross-validation and 80%/75% obtained in testing.

TCR beta CDR3 regions were amplified from RNA transcripts. The TCR CDR3 was subjected to a first round of RT-PCR using the HTBI primer set and the Qiagen OneStep RT-PCR kit. Libraries were constructed in a second round of multiplex PCR, after which size selection and purification were carried out. Libraries were sequenced paired-end with 100 bp reads on an Illumina HiSeq2000. Regarding the original processing steps: SOAPnuke was used to process the raw data, throwing out any read that contained adapters or uncalled bases, had a mean Phred below 15, or lacked an exact constant-primer or identifier match. COPE v1.2.5 was used to merge the high-quality paired reads, and each unique nucleotide sequence was defined as a clonotype. MiTCR v1.1 was used to align clonotypes to the IMGT TRBV, TRBD and TRBJ reference segments. The analysis was restricted to V-J combinations with a frequency above 0.0001, which together covered just over 99% of the repertoires. A TCS score was defined as the ratio of F50 (clonal expansion) to E x V (chaos), with BLOSUM62-based TCRdist applied between CDR3 peptides within each V-J. Welch's t-statistics and random forest reduced 500 to 550 V-J features to 10 to 15, which were used in a naive Bayes classifier (R e1071). TCRdb reanalyzed the raw reads on its own, using fastp at Q25 for trimming and MiXCR for clone calling, and kept in-frame beta chains. Rows with one shared CDR3 protein collapse into an entry with the most common genes and DNA. The V and J calls reflect TCRdb's pipeline rather than the authors' work. The sample includes approximately 720,000 distinct CDR3 sequences, with around 19% observed a single time. 16% of the sample goes to the ten largest clones.

The hyperthyroidism patients were between 18 and 65 years old and newly diagnosed, with a disease duration of less than 2 months. Exclusion was applied to patients with uncontrolled infections, other autoimmune diseases, pregnancy or lactation. Clinical symptoms, serum thyroxine and TRAb, thyroid ultrasound, and orbital computed tomography formed the basis for the diagnoses. Blood from progressor patients was drawn when they were first diagnosed with hyperthyroidism, before any ophthalmopathy symptoms appeared. PBMCs were isolated from more than 8 ml of fresh peripheral blood by Ficoll-Paque density gradient centrifugation. Progressor patients were first diagnosed with Graves' hyperthyroidism and then developed ophthalmopathy during follow-up. Total RNA was extracted using Trizol reagent, and RNA quality was assessed on an Agilent 2100 Bioanalyzer. The germline V gene encodes CDR1 GTSNPN and CDR2 SVGIG (reference sequence). V and J are truncated by 7 bases and 5 bases respectively, leaving an intervening sequence of 11 bases. The CDR3, from cysteine to phenylalanine, totals 11 residues. The entry retains the CDR3 DNA only, 33 bases that are in frame from base 1.

The source material was blood. This clonotype was sampled from a woman in her forties or fifties with Graves' hyperthyroidism that later progressed to Graves' ophthalmopathy. Rearrangement joined TRBV30 to TRBJ2-5, with the D gene uncertain. This receptor carries the CDR3 CAFSARETQYF. The nucleotides read TGTGCCTTTTCGGCCAGGGAGACCCAGTACTTC.